Listed here are 10 T cell receptor beta chains from one sample, sequenced in a study of cytomegalovirus exposure and HLA in healthy donors. Both 60 Vbeta primers and 13 Jbeta primers went into the PCR. Using immunoSEQ multiplex PCR, the repertoire was profiled, and TCRdb retains in-frame clones only, with some absent. The table lists about 150,000 clones, roughly 80% of them singletons. The source material was PBMCs. Receptor source: a male donor in good health and CMV-seronegative.

This clone was detected only once. This chain uses TRBV11-2 with TRBJ1-2, with TRBD1 matching 8 bases. The V segment lost 1 base and the J segment 7 bases; nucleotides outside the gene matches: 17. Germline CDR1 reads SGHAT; CDR2 reads FQNNGV. The CDR3 runs 18 residues. CDR3 nucleotides: TGTGCCAGCAGCTTAGTATCGTATGTGGACAGGGTCTCTAGTGGCTACACCTTC. Its translation: CASSLVSYVDRVSSGYTF.

As concerns this clone: Mismatch with germline at one junction end may stem from a read error. The chain has TRBV7-9 and TRBJ1-1; the match to TRBD1 covers 8 bases. CDR3 length: 16 residues. Germline lookup yields CDR1 SEHNR and CDR2 FQNEAQ (reference sequence). CDR3 residues: CSSSLDAGQGGTEAFF. The CDR3 region has the DNA TGTTCCAGCAGCTTAGATGCCGGACAGGGCGGCACTGAAGCTTTCTTT.

J is TRBJ1-5 and V is TRBV15; TRBD1 matches at 7 bases. The CDR3 totals 17 residues. CDR1 LNHNV and CDR2 YYDKDF come from the germline V gene (reference sequence). V was clipped by 0 bases and J by 0 bases; unmatched bases: 5. The CDR3 DNA sequence: TGTGCCACCAGCAGAGACGTGACAGGGAATAGCAATCAGCCCCAGCATTTT. The encoded protein is CATSRDVTGNSNQPQHF.

This clone is a singleton in its sample. The genes are TRBV10-3 and TRBJ2-7; possible D gene TRBD1, 5 bases. Trimming removed 0 bases from V and 0 bases from J, with 18 bases in between. Germline CDR1 reads ENHRY; CDR2 reads SYGVKD. This CDR3 spans 18 amino acids. CDR3 loop: CAISESSLGPPSSYEQYF. CDR3 bases: TGTGCCATCAGTGAGTCTTCGCTGGGGCCCCCAAGCTCCTACGAGCAGTACTTC.

The sample holds a few counts of this clone. The V and J genes are TRBV15 and TRBJ2-5; the D gene is possibly TRBD1 (8 bases). The germline V and J ends were trimmed by 2 bases and 5 bases, with 24 bases remaining between them. The germline V gene has CDR1 LNHNV and CDR2 YYDKDF (reference sequence). The CDR3 runs to 18 residues. This CDR3 reads CATSRTMPNRGEGETQYF. The CDR3 DNA follows: TGTGCCACCAGCAGAACCATGCCGAACAGGGGGGAGGGGGAGACCCAGTACTTC.

Of note for this clone: The junction and the germline gene differ at one end; a read error may be behind it. The chain combines TRBV7-9 with TRBJ2-4; 7 nucleotides line up with TRBD1. This CDR3 spans 16 amino acids. Germline V gene data show CDR1 as SEHNR and CDR2 as FQNEAQ (reference sequence). The CDR3 protein is CSSNPYTGDAKNIQYF. CDR3 coding DNA: TGTTCCAGCAACCCCTATACAGGGGACGCCAAAAACATTCAGTACTTC.

This clone was picked up one time. The chain carries TRBV27 and TRBJ1-4; 7 bases align to TRBD1. The CDR3 covers 16 residues. Germline-derived CDR1 and CDR2 are MNHEY and SMNVEV (reference sequence). The trim removed 5 bases at V and 0 bases at J, leaving 6 bases unmatched. CDR3 sequence reads: CASSPRTGPTNEKLFF. The CDR3 DNA reads as TGTGCCAGCAGTCCTCGGACAGGACCAACTAATGAAAAACTGTTTTTT.

The chain couples TRBV7-2 to TRBJ2-1, with D possibly matching TRBD1 (6 bases). The CDR3 sequence is 15 residues long. Germline lookup yields CDR1 SGHTA and CDR2 FQGNSA. V was trimmed by 5 bases and J by 5 bases, leaving 16 bases between them. The CDR3 nucleotides read TGTGCCAGCAGCAGTAACAGGGTGGGGGACAATGAGCAGTTCTTC. Translating it yields CASSSNRVGDNEQFF.

The chain is built from TRBV12-5 and TRBJ1-1; D not resolved. Germline V gene sequence: CDR1 LGHNT, CDR2 FRNRAP. CDR3 length: 16 residues. V lost 1 base and J 0 bases, leaving 12 bases between the germline ends. Here the CDR3 DNA reads TGTGCTAGTGGTTTGGCCCGGGGTCGGGTGAACACTGAAGCTTTCTTT. Amino acids: CASGLARGRVNTEAFF.

The chain employs TRBV7-3 and TRBJ2-7; D is unresolved. The V gene lost 4 bases and the J gene lost 3 bases, with 4 bases spanning the gap. CDR3 length: 11 amino acids. The germline V gene encodes CDR1 SGHTA and CDR2 FQGTGA. CDR3 loop: CASSSNYEQYF. The CDR3 nucleotides read TGTGCCAGCAGCTCCAACTACGAGCAGTACTTC. Using reference TRBV7-3 and TRBJ2-7 for the parts outside the CDR3, the full variable domain is GAGVSQTPSNKVTEKGKYVELRCDPISGHTALYWYRQSLGQGPEFLIYFQGTGAADDSGLPNDRFFAVRPEGSVSTLKIQRTERGDSAVYLCASSSNYEQYFGPGTRLTVT.